This TCR beta chain was captured in a study of CD8+ T cells in alopecia areata (dated by TCRdb to the late 2010s). Regarding the complete study: Treated patients were enrolled in an open-label pilot trial of oral tofacitinib at 5 to 10 mg twice daily for moderate-to-severe alopecia areata. Scalp clonality was compared among normal scalp (n=4), patchy alopecia areata scalp (n=8), and alopecia totalis/universalis scalp (n=8). The study used high-throughput TCRbeta sequencing to examine T cell clonal expansion in alopecia areata, in both the C3H/HeJ mouse model and human patients. In treated patients, disease severity was measured using the SALT score, which gives the percentage of scalp surface area affected. Patients stayed on tofacitinib for 6 to 18 months and then had 6 months of follow-up off drug so that delayed response and recurrence could be assessed. RNA was obtained with the PAXgene miRNA kit for fixed scalp, the miRNeasy kit for PBMCs, and the RNeasy kit for mouse skin. On the human side, TCRbeta sequencing was run on scalp tissue and on sorted CD4+ and CD8+ peripheral blood T cells from healthy controls and from alopecia areata patients with either patchy or totalis/universalis disease. immunoSEQ multiplex PCR using 35 Vbeta forward primers and 13 Jbeta reverse primers was used to amplify TCRbeta CDR3 regions. Biopsies were taken from tofacitinib-treated patients at baseline and again at 4 and 24 weeks into treatment, and several of those patients also had a later scalp biopsy. The research as a whole found: During tofacitinib treatment, many expanded lesional clones stuck around in both scalp and blood, and this persistence may partly explain why relapse happens after treatment is stopped. With tofacitinib, both scalp clonality and the number of expanded CD8+ clones among the top 100 scalp clones went down significantly. Compared with normal scalp, lesional scalp, particularly in alopecia totalis/universalis, had higher clonality and more expanded CD8+ clones, which suggests antigenic drive. Compared with mice, TCR sequences shared between patients were less clear, possibly partly because of HLA diversity across the patient population. Unlike mouse skin, where gammadelta T cells dominate, normal human skin contains resident alphabeta T cells that get sequenced too, which complicates analysis of the scalp TCR repertoire. Because the treated cohort was small and had just a single nonresponder, larger studies are needed to establish links between baseline CD8+ expansion and response.

In the paper's terms, the treatment or condition label means: oral pan-JAK inhibitor, 5-10 mg twice daily. From alopecia areata patients, peripheral blood was collected along with lesional scalp punch biopsies. PBMCs were isolated by density centrifugation and stained for CD3, CD4 and CD8, and CD4+ and CD8+ T cells were sorted on a FACSAria. Library method: the immunoSEQ multiplex PCR assay. RNA was extracted from all samples and reverse transcribed into cDNA, which served as template for TCR sequencing. SuperScript III was used to make first-strand cDNA, primed with a 2:1 mix of oligo-dT and random hexamers. A synthetic immune receptor repertoire was used to gauge amplification bias, and whatever bias remained was removed computationally. Concerning the study's data processing: After raw reads were preprocessed to remove errors, the CDR3 was defined following IMGT conventions as running from the conserved cysteine to phenylalanine. Clonality was computed by normalizing Shannon entropy by log2 of the number of productive unique TCRs and subtracting the result from 1. CD4 or CD8 identity of scalp clones was inferred by cross-referencing scalp TCRbeta sequences with sorted blood CD4 and CD8 repertoires. Not all clones reach the TCRdb copy of this immuneACCESS table, which keeps in-frame sequences only. Checked studies attribute under half of the gap to unresolved V genes and leave the rest unexplained. The V and J calls and clone size are taken from that table; D and trimming were inferred from the DNA. The sample data list around 100,000 clones, and roughly 56% of these were observed just once. Roughly 15% of the sample is held by the ten biggest clonotypes.

Turning to this clone: The clone's antigen remains unknown. There are no base qualities to consult, and no much larger clone falls within one base.

V was cut back by 4 bases and J by 5 bases, leaving a gap of 20 bases between them. Taken from cysteine to phenylalanine, the CDR3 has 15 residues. The retained sequence is limited to the CDR3, 45 bases, with the frame set at the first base. Looking up the germline V gene (reference sequence) yields CDR1 GTSNPN and CDR2 SVGIG. This receptor was taken from a human donor with alopecia areata. The material sequenced was CD8+ T cells sorted from blood, taken at approximately week 61, from a patient treated with tofacitinib. The chain is assembled from TRBV30 and TRBJ1-1, and possibly TRBD1, on 5 matching bases. The nucleotides are TGTGCCTGGAACGACCCGGTGGAGGGGAGGACTGAAGCTTTCTTT. Its protein is CAWNDPVEGRTEAFF.